This passage covers 13 T cell receptor beta chains from one sample sequenced in a study of T cell clones after liver transplantation. Using immunoSEQ multiplex PCR, the repertoire was profiled, and TCRdb retains in-frame clones only, with some absent. This table has under 55,000 clones, about 90% appearing once. The specimen comprised CD8+ T cells from blood, sampled 12 months after liver transplant. These receptors originate from a human patient who received a liver transplant. Some T cells may be graft donor cells.

This chain joins TRBV27 and TRBJ2-1, with 7 nucleotides matching TRBD1. The CDR3 is made up of 14 amino acids. Germline V gene lookup returns CDR1 MNHEY and CDR2 SMNVEV (reference sequence). The ends lost 4 bases at V and 6 bases at J; junction bases unmatched: 6. The CDR3 DNA reads TGTGCCAGCAGTTGGGACAGCAGGGGCAATGAGCAGTTCTTC. Protein sequence: CASSWDSRGNEQFF.

This chain joins TRBV28 and TRBJ2-3; TRBD2 agrees at 9 bases. Germline V gene sequence: CDR1 MDHEN, CDR2 SYDVKM. V shed 3 bases and J 14 bases; nucleotides not matched to a gene: 9. This CDR3 region has 13 residues. The CDR3 DNA reads TGTGCCAGCAGTTTTTATAGCGGGAGTATGCCGTATTTT. Translation: CASSFYSGSMPYF.

This rearrangement joins TRBV5-4 to TRBJ2-5, with D possibly called TRBD1 or TRBD2 (5 bases each). This CDR3 is 14 amino acids long. The germline V and J ends were trimmed by 0 bases and 5 bases, with 11 bases remaining between them. Germline CDR1 reads SGHNT; CDR2 reads YYREEE (reference sequence). Written as DNA, the CDR3 is TGTGCCAGCAGCTTGGTGGGGGTCCCCGAGACCCAGTACTTC. Translating it yields CASSLVGVPETQYF.

This CDR3 is CASSLSGTNYGYTF. CDR3 in DNA: TGTGCCAGCAGCTTATCAGGAACTAACTATGGCTACACCTTC. V and J are TRBV5-6 and TRBJ1-2; D call uncertain. V was pared by 2 bases and J by 0 bases, with 8 bases between. CDR3 length equals 14 residues. Per the germline V gene, CDR1 is SGHDT and CDR2 is YYEEEE. Full variable domain (outside the CDR3, taken from reference TRBV5-6 and TRBJ1-2): DAGVTQSPTHLIKTRGQQVTLRCSPKSGHDTVSWYQQALGQGPQFIFQYYEEEERQRGNFPDRFSGHQFPNYSSELNVNALLLGDSALYLCASSLSGTNYGYTFGSGTRLTVV.

The rearrangement uses TRBV5-1 and TRBJ1-1; D uncertain. This CDR3 contains 13 residues. V was shortened by 2 bases and J by 2 bases, with 7 bases between the two germline ends. Germline loops: CDR1 SGHRS, CDR2 YFSETQ. CDR3 in DNA: TGCGCCAGCAGCTTAAGAACTAACACTGAAGCTTTCTTT. This translates into CASSLRTNTEAFF.

V is TRBV27 and J is TRBJ2-7; a possible D gene is TRBD2 (6 bases). CDR1 and CDR2 (germline): MNHEY, SMNVEV (reference sequence). V was pared by 5 bases and J by 3 bases, with 11 bases between. The CDR3 extends over 13 amino acids. The CDR3 DNA reads as TGTGCCAGCAGTCCAGGGACTCTCTACGAGCAGTACTTC. Translated, it gives CASSPGTLYEQYF.

The chain carries TRBV9 and TRBJ2-7; 7 nucleotides line up with TRBD2. V lost 3 bases, J lost 6 bases, and 9 bases stayed unmatched. This CDR3 comprises 14 residues. The germline CDR1 and CDR2 sequences are SGDLS and YYNGEE. CDR3: CASSEGLLSFEQYF. The CDR3 DNA is TGTGCCAGCAGCGAGGGACTACTATCGTTCGAGCAGTACTTC.

This chain joins TRBV7-9 and TRBJ1-1; unclear D gene. The CDR3 totals 12 residues. Germline loops: CDR1 SEHNR, CDR2 FQNEAQ (reference sequence). V gave up 4 bases and J gave up 6 bases, with 9 bases separating them. The CDR3 loop is CASSSPWPEAFF. The CDR3 nucleotides are TGTGCCAGCAGCTCCCCCTGGCCTGAAGCTTTCTTT. The full variable domain, in which reference TRBV7-9 and TRBJ1-1 provide the parts outside the CDR3, is DTGVSQNPRHKITKRGQNVTFRCDPISEHNRLYWYRQTLGQGPEFLTYFQNEAQLEKSRLLSDRFSAERPKGSFSTLEIQRTEQGDSAMYLCASSSPWPEAFFGQGTRLTVV.

This rearrangement joins TRBV4-3 to TRBJ1-2, with 7 positions matching TRBD1. CDR1 and CDR2 (germline): LGHNA, YSLEER. V was pared by 4 bases and J by 4 bases, with 6 bases of the junction left unmatched. This CDR3 comprises 14 residues. In nucleotides, the CDR3 is TGCGCCAGCAGCCCTACAGGGACAGTCTATGGCTACACCTTC. The encoded protein is CASSPTGTVYGYTF.

The CDR3 nucleotides read TGCGCCAGCAGCCTCCTCGGGACTAGTAGCGAGCAGTACTTC. Amino acid sequence: CASSLLGTSSEQYF. The V call is TRBV4-1, the J call TRBJ2-7; 8 bases map to TRBD2. Trimming removed 4 bases from V and 6 bases from J; junction bases left unmatched: 8. CDR1 is MGHRA and CDR2 is YSYEKL in the germline V gene. This CDR3 has 14 residues.

This sequence joins TRBV11-2 and TRBJ1-5, with unresolved D. Trimming pared 6 bases from V and 7 bases from J, leaving 19 bases between. The CDR3 loop spans 15 amino acids. CDR1 and CDR2 (germline): SGHAT, FQNNGV. The DNA for the CDR3 is TGTGCCAGCAGGAGCGGGGTGGCAGGAGGACAGCCCCAGCATTTT. Translating it yields CASRSGVAGGQPQHF.

The chain recombines TRBV9 with TRBJ2-6, with D hard to call. Germline values: CDR1 SGDLS, CDR2 YYNGEE. The V end lost 3 bases, the J end lost 0 bases, and 4 bases lay between the germline ends. This CDR3 comprises 14 residues. This chain's CDR3 is CASSASSGANVLTF. DNA of the CDR3: TGTGCCAGCAGCGCCAGCTCTGGGGCCAACGTCCTGACTTTC.

The CDR3 DNA follows: TGTGCCAGCAGCCGCGGGCAAGGACTAGCGGGTGTCGAGCAGTACTTC. It yields the protein CASSRGQGLAGVEQYF. This chain links TRBV14 with TRBJ2-7; 11 bases line up with TRBD2. CDR1 and CDR2 (germline): SGHDN, FVKESK. The CDR3 loop spans 16 amino acids. The trim removed 4 bases at V and 6 bases at J, leaving 11 bases unmatched.